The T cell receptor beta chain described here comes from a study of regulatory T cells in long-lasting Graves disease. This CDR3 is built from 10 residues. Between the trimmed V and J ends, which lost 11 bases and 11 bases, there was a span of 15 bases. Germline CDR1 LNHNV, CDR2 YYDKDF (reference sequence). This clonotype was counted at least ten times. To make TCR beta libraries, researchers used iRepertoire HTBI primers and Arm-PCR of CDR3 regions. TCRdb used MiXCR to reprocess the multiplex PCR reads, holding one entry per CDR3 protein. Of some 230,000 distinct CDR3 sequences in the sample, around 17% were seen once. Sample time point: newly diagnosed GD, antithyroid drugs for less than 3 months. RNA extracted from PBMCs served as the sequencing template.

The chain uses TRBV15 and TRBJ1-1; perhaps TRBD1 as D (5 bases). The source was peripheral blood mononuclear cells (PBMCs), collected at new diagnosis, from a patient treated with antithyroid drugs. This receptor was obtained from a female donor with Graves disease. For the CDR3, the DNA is TGTGCCCCCGCGGTGTCAGGGGCTTTCTTT. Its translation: CAPAVSGAFF.